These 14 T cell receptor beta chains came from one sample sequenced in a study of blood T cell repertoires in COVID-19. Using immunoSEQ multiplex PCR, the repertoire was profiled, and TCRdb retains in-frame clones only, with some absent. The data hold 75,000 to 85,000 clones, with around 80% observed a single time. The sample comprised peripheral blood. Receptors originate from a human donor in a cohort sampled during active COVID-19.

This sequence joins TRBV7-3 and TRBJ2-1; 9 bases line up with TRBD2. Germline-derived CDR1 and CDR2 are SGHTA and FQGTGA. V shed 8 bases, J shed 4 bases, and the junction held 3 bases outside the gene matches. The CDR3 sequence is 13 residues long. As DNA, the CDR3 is TGTGCCAGCGGGCTAGCGGGGTACAATGAGCAGTTCTTC. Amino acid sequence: CASGLAGYNEQFF.

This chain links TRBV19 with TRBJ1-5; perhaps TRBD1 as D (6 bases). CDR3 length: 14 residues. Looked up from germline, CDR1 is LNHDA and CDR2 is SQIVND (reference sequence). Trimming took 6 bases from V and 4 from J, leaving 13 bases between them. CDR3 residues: CASRLGQSNQPQHF. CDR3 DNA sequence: TGTGCCAGTAGGCTTGGACAGTCTAATCAGCCCCAGCATTTT.

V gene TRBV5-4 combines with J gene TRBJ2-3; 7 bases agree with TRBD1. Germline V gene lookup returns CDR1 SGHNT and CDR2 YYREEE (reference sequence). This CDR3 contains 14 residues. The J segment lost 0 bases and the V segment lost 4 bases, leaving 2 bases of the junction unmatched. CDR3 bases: TGTGCCAGCAGCCGGGACAGAAGCACAGATACGCAGTATTTT. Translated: CASSRDRSTDTQYF.

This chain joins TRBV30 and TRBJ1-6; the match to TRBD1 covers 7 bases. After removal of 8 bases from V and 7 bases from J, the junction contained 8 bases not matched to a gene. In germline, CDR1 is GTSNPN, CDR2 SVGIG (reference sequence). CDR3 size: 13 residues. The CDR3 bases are TGTGCCGCCCAGACAGGGTACAATTCACCCCTCCACTTT. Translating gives CAAQTGYNSPLHF. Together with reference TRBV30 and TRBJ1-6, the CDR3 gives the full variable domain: SQTIHQWPATLVQPVGSPLSLECTVEGTSNPNLYWYRQAAGRGLQLLFYSVGIGQISSEVPQNLSASRPQDRQFILSSKKLLLSDSGFYLCAAQTGYNSPLHFGNGTRLTVT.

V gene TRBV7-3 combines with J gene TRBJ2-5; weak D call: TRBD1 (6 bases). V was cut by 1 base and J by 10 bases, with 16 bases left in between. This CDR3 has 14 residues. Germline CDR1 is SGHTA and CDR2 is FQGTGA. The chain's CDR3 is CASSLNSGPQGQYF. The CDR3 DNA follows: TGTGCCAGCAGCTTAAACTCTGGGCCACAGGGCCAGTACTTC.

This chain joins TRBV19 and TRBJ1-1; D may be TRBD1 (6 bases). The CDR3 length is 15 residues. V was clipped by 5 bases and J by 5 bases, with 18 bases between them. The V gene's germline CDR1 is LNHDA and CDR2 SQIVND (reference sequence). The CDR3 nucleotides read TGTGCCAGTAGTGCGCCTGGGGGGGGCGGAACTGAAGCTTTCTTT. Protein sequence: CASSAPGGGGTEAFF.

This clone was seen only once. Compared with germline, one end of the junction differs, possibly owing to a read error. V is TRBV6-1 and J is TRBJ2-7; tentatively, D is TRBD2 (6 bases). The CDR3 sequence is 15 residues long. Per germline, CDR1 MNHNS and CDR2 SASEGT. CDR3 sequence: CASSESRGTPFGGNF. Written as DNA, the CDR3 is TGTGCCAGCAGTGAGAGCCGCGGGACTCCCTTCGGGGGAAACTTC.

CDR3 residues: CASSLYGTGITEAFF. The CDR3, as DNA: TGTGCCAGTAGCCTCTATGGGACAGGGATCACTGAAGCTTTCTTT. The chain recombines TRBV19 with TRBJ1-1, with 9 bases lining up with TRBD1. CDR3 length equals 15 residues. V was clipped by 6 bases and J by 4 bases; unmatched bases: 9. From germline, CDR1 is LNHDA and CDR2 SQIVND (reference sequence).

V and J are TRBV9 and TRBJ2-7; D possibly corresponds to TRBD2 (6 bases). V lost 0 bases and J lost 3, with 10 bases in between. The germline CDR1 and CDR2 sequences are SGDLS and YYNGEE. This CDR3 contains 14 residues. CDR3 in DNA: TGTGCCAGCAGCGTAGGGGTGGACTACTACGAGCAGTACTTC. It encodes CASSVGVDYYEQYF. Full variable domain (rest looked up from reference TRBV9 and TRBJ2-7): DSGVTQTPKHLITATGQRVTLRCSPRSGDLSVYWYQQSLDQGLQFLIQYYNGEERAKGNILERFSAQQFPDLHSELNLSSLELGDSALYFCASSVGVDYYEQYFGPGTRLTVT.

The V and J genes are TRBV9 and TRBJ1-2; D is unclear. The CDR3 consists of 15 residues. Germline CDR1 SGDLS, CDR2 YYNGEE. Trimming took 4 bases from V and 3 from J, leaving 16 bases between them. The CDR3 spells CASSTQGAGDYGYTF. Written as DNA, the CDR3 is TGTGCCAGCAGCACACAAGGCGCCGGAGACTATGGCTACACCTTC.

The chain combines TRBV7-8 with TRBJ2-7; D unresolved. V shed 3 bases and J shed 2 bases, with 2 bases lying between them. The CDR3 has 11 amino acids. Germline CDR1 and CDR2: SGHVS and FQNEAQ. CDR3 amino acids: CASSFTYEQYF. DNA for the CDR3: TGTGCCAGCAGCTTCACCTACGAGCAGTACTTC.

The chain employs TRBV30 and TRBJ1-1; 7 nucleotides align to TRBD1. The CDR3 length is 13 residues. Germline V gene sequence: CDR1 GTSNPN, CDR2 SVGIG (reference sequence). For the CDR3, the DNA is TGTGCGAACCGGGACAGACTGAACACTGAAGCTTTCTTT. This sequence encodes CANRDRLNTEAFF.

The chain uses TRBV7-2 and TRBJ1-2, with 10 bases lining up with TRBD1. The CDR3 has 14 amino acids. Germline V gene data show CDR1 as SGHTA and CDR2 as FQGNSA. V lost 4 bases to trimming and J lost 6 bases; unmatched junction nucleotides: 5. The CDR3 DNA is TGTGCCAGCAGCTCCAGACAGGGGGCTGATGGCTACACCTTC. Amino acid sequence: CASSSRQGADGYTF.

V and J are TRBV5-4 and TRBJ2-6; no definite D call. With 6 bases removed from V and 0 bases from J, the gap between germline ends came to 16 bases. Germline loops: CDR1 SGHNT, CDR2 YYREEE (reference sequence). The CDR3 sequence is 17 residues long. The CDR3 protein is CASTLGDPDSGANVLTF. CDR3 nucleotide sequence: TGTGCCAGCACCCTGGGCGACCCCGACTCTGGGGCCAACGTCCTGACTTTC.